This TCR beta chain was found in a study of shared T cell receptors in the human thymus (dated by TCRdb to 2020 to 2023). Regarding the study in general: The study investigated the way shared, self-reactive T-cell receptor alpha chains are produced in the human thymus.

CDR3 length: 11 amino acids, cysteine to phenylalanine. Only the CDR3 region is kept as DNA, spanning 33 bases read in frame from base 1. V drops 4 bases and J drops 9 bases, leaving 7 bases in between. Via the germline V gene, CDR1 is SGHDN and CDR2 FVKESK. The library relied on the immunoSEQ multiplex PCR assay. Held by TCRdb, this immuneACCESS table contains in-frame sequences only and omits some clones. Under half of the omission traces to an unresolved V gene where checked; the cause of the rest is unknown. The sample records under 450,000 clones, around 95% of which are singletons. Roughly 0.02% of the sample is held by the ten biggest clonotypes. Comment on this clone: Its antigen is currently not known. The record has no base qualities; no much larger clone is one base away.

Sequencing was performed on thymocytes. The source is a human donor. The sequence links TRBV14 to TRBJ2-1, with the D gene uncertain. The CDR3 here reads CASSPGLEQFF. The nucleotide sequence is given as TGTGCCAGCAGCCCCGGGCTTGAGCAGTTCTTC.